This T cell receptor beta chain came from a study of CD8 T cells in Susac syndrome. This CDR3 is built from 16 residues. Germline assignment: CDR1 MNHEY and CDR2 SVGAGI. Trimming pared 0 bases from V and 0 bases from J, leaving 11 bases between. An input of roughly 0.5 to 1 ug of RNA was subjected to reverse transcription using random hexamers. The method of amplification for TCR beta CDR3 was immunoSEQ multiplex PCR, covering 54 Vbeta and 13 Jbeta. From the immunoSEQ multiplex PCR reads, TCRdb called clonotypes with MiXCR, one entry per CDR3 protein. The sample lists some 170,000 distinct CDR3 sequences, approximately 94% occurring once. TCR beta sequencing was performed on blood CD8+ and CD4+ T cells.

Sequencing was carried out using CD4+ T cells from PBMCs. The source is a human donor with multiple sclerosis. The chain couples TRBV6-5 to TRBJ1-1; TRBD1 is a possible D gene (6 bases). The CDR3 coding sequence is TGTGCCAGCAGTTACTCCTGGACAGAAATGAACACTGAAGCTTTCTTT. This sequence encodes CASSYSWTEMNTEAFF.